The 23 T cell receptor beta chains reported below all come from one sample, sequenced in a study of response to subunit inactivated influenza vaccine. TCRdb processed the RT-PCR reads anew with MiXCR; each CDR3 protein has one entry. The sample records 550,000 to 800,000 distinct CDR3 sequences, 11% to 15% being singletons. The source was PBMCs from blood, collected approximately 15 days before vaccination. The receptors stem from a man aged 50-59 years who received an inactivated influenza vaccine.

This clonotype has just a few counts. CDR3 protein: CASSQSHPTVHTEAFF. CDR3 nucleotides: TGCGCCAGCAGCCAAAGTCATCCGACTGTTCACACTGAAGCTTTCTTT. The J gene is TRBJ1-1, the V gene TRBV4-3; no clear D gene. Germline lookup yields CDR1 LGHNA and CDR2 YSLEER. V lost 2 bases, J lost 3 bases, and 16 bases lay in between. The CDR3 extends over 16 amino acids.

This clonotype was detected only a few times. The rearrangement links TRBV20-1 to TRBJ2-1, with 7 bases fitting TRBD1. There are 12 residues in the CDR3. The junction had 12 bases not matched to a gene; V was cut back by 5 bases and J by 14 bases. Germline V CDR1 and CDR2: DFQATT, SNEGSKA (reference sequence). Here the CDR3 reads CSAGGQTPRKFF. The CDR3 DNA is TGCAGTGCTGGGGGACAGACCCCCCGGAAGTTCTTC.

This clonotype came up a few times. The chain links TRBV20-1 to TRBJ2-7; TRBD2 matches at 7 bases. V trimming: 6 bases; J trimming: 3 bases; junction bases outside the gene matches: 8. Germline CDR1 is DFQATT and CDR2 is SNEGSKA (reference sequence). The CDR3 length is 13 residues. CDR3 sequence (DNA): TGCAGTGCCCAGCGGACTAGTGTCTACGAGCAGTACTTC. It is translated as CSAQRTSVYEQYF.

This rearrangement joins TRBV7-9 to TRBJ2-7; no definite D call. V gave up 1 base and J gave up 3 bases, with 10 bases separating them. The CDR3 is 14 residues long. Per the germline V gene, CDR1 is SEHNR and CDR2 is FQNEAQ (reference sequence). CDR3 bases: TGTGCCAGCAGCTTAGTCGGACGGTTCTACGAGCAGTACTTC. Translating gives CASSLVGRFYEQYF.

The chain joins TRBV12-3 or TRBV12-4 to TRBJ2-7; 7 bases map to TRBD1. V trimming: 7 bases; J trimming: 1 base; junction bases outside the gene matches: 7. This CDR3 is built from 14 residues. DNA for the CDR3: TGTGCCAGCACTTGGACAGGACCATCCTACGAGCAGTACTTC. Its protein product is CASTWTGPSYEQYF.

This clonotype was detected a few times. The chain carries TRBV4-2 and TRBJ2-7; D is unresolved. The CDR3 sequence is 13 residues long. The V end lost 0 bases, the J end lost 0 bases, and 3 bases lay between the germline ends. Germline lookup yields CDR1 LGHNA and CDR2 YNFKEQ. CDR3 in amino acids: CASSQDLSYEQYF. CDR3 DNA: TGTGCCAGCAGCCAAGATCTCTCCTACGAGCAGTACTTC.

The chain uses TRBV5-1 and TRBJ1-1; tentative D call: TRBD1 (6 bases). Trimming stripped 2 bases from V and 8 bases from J, with 19 bases between. CDR3 length: 15 amino acids. CDR1 is SGHRS, CDR2 YFSETQ, per germline. CDR3 nucleotides: TGCGCCAGCAGCTTTTCGTCGCAGGGGATGACCGAAGCTTTCTTT. It translates to CASSFSSQGMTEAFF.

The chain employs TRBV28 and TRBJ2-1; 13 nucleotides agree with TRBD2. The CDR3 length is 18 residues. Germline CDR1 reads MDHEN; CDR2 reads SYDVKM. The J segment lost 7 bases and the V segment lost 6 bases, leaving 15 bases of the junction unmatched. The CDR3 is CASSRSSTGTSGMNEQFF. As DNA, the CDR3 is TGTGCCAGCAGCCGCTCCTCGACCGGGACTAGCGGGATGAATGAGCAGTTCTTC.

Only a few counts were recorded for this clonotype. V usage is TRBV29-1 and J usage is TRBJ2-5; D possibly uses TRBD1 or TRBD2 (5 bases each). Germline V gene data show CDR1 as SQVTM and CDR2 as ANQGSEA. CDR3 length: 14 residues. With 5 bases removed from V and 2 bases from J, the gap between germline ends came to 15 bases. CDR3 sequence (DNA): TGCAGCGTTCTGCCGGGACGGCGACAAGAGACCCAGTACTTC. Translation gives CSVLPGRRQETQYF.

This clonotype was seen a few times. The CDR3 loop reads CSASFGVRGPLYNEQFF. In DNA, the CDR3 is TGCAGTGCTAGCTTTGGTGTTAGGGGCCCCCTCTACAATGAGCAGTTCTTC. The chain uses TRBV20-1 and TRBJ2-1; D perhaps matches TRBD1 (5 bases). There are 17 residues in the CDR3. Trimming pared 3 bases from V and 3 bases from J, leaving 21 bases between. Germline V gives CDR1 DFQATT, CDR2 SNEGSKA (reference sequence).

The chain employs TRBV6-5 and TRBJ2-5, with a possible D match to TRBD1 (6 bases). The CDR3 totals 15 residues. Germline V lookup: CDR1 MNHEY, CDR2 SVGAGI. Trimming took off 4 bases at V and 1 base at J, with 13 bases between the two ends. CDR3 loop: CASSFLQGGQETQYF. The CDR3 DNA is TGTGCCAGCAGTTTCCTACAGGGCGGCCAAGAGACCCAGTACTTC.

The sample holds a few counts of this clonotype. This chain connects TRBV20-1 to TRBJ2-2, with 7 bases matching TRBD2. CDR3 size: 14 residues. Germline trimming cut 5 bases from V and 5 bases from J; bases unmatched to any gene: 8. Germline loops: CDR1 DFQATT, CDR2 SNEGSKA (reference sequence). CDR3 sequence: CSAQTSTATGELFF. CDR3 DNA sequence: TGCAGTGCTCAGACTAGCACTGCTACCGGGGAGCTGTTTTTT.

DNA for the CDR3: TGTGCCATCAACAGGGGTGACTACAATGAGCAGTTCTTC. Protein product: CAINRGDYNEQFF. The chain links TRBV10-3 to TRBJ2-1; TRBD1 matches at 7 bases. The J segment lost 3 bases and the V segment lost 7 bases, leaving 3 bases of the junction unmatched. There are 13 residues in the CDR3. Germline assignment: CDR1 ENHRY and CDR2 SYGVKD.

This clonotype has more than one count but fewer than ten. The rearrangement joins TRBV6-2 or TRBV6-3 to TRBJ2-1, with TRBD2 as a possible D gene (6 bases). V was clipped by 8 bases and J by 10 bases, with 21 bases between them. The V gene's germline CDR1 is MNHEY and CDR2 SVGEGT. The CDR3 sequence is 14 residues long. The CDR3 here is CASAPGLITPEQFF. CDR3 DNA sequence: TGTGCCAGCGCACCGGGACTTATCACGCCGGAGCAGTTCTTC.

This clonotype was detected only a few times. The V call is TRBV15, the J call TRBJ1-1; 7 bases map to TRBD1. Per germline, CDR1 LNHNV and CDR2 YYDKDF (reference sequence). Germline trimming cut 5 bases from V and 0 bases from J; bases unmatched to any gene: 12. The CDR3 contains 17 residues. CDR3 DNA sequence: TGTGCCACCAGCCCCCTGGGGAGGGGGCAAATGAACACTGAAGCTTTCTTT. Translating it yields CATSPLGRGQMNTEAFF.

This clonotype has ten or more counts. The rearrangement links TRBV5-1 to TRBJ2-1, with a weak D call TRBD1 (6 bases). Germline V CDR1 and CDR2: SGHRS, YFSETQ. This CDR3 is 14 amino acids long. The V gene lost 4 bases and the J gene lost 7 bases, with 15 bases spanning the gap. CDR3 in amino acids: CASSLTRGSNEQFF. The DNA for the CDR3 is TGCGCCAGCAGCCTAACCAGGGGTAGTAATGAGCAGTTCTTC.

A few counts support this clonotype. The rearrangement joins TRBV20-1 to TRBJ2-1, with 8 bases aligning to TRBD2. V lost 0 bases and J lost 5; bases outside the gene matches: 9. The CDR3 runs to 16 residues. Germline V gene data show CDR1 as DFQATT and CDR2 as SNEGSKA (reference sequence). The CDR3 bases are TGCAGTGCTAGAGATAGGGCGGGGGGCCTTAACAATGAGCAGTTCTTC. Its translation: CSARDRAGGLNNEQFF.

This clonotype was recorded many times. The chain carries TRBV24-1 and TRBJ1-2; a weak D match, TRBD1 (5 bases). The germline V gene has CDR1 KGHDR and CDR2 SFDVKD. The CDR3 contains 13 residues. The V and J ends lost 0 bases and 8 bases respectively, with 9 bases between them. The DNA of the CDR3 is TGTGCCACCAGTGATTTGAGGGGAGGAGGCTACACCTTC. This encodes CATSDLRGGGYTF.

This clonotype was detected ten times or more. The J gene is TRBJ1-3, the V gene TRBV28; D is possibly TRBD1 (6 bases). Germline CDR1 and CDR2: MDHEN and SYDVKM. The V end was cut by 7 bases, the J end by 5 bases, with 15 bases between. The CDR3 runs to 14 residues. CDR3 DNA sequence: TGTGCCAGCACCCGCTTCGGGGGGCGAAACACCATATATTTT. Translation: CASTRFGGRNTIYF.

This clonotype showed up many times. The chain couples TRBV5-6 to TRBJ1-2; D not resolved. The CDR3 sequence is 13 residues long. Germline CDR1 is SGHDT and CDR2 is YYEEEE. The V gene lost 1 base and the J gene lost 2 bases, with 6 bases spanning the gap. The CDR3 nucleotides read TGTGCCAGCAGCTTGCCCGACAACTATGGCTACACCTTC. Residues: CASSLPDNYGYTF. Based on the CDR3 plus reference TRBV5-6 and TRBJ1-2, the full variable domain is DAGVTQSPTHLIKTRGQQVTLRCSPKSGHDTVSWYQQALGQGPQFIFQYYEEEERQRGNFPDRFSGHQFPNYSSELNVNALLLGDSALYLCASSLPDNYGYTFGSGTRLTVV.

This clonotype has more than one count but fewer than ten. The rearrangement joins TRBV5-1 to TRBJ1-5; possibly TRBD1 for D (6 bases). The germline V and J ends were trimmed by 0 bases and 3 bases, with 13 bases remaining between them. The CDR3 runs 16 residues. Per the germline V gene, CDR1 is SGHRS and CDR2 is YFSETQ. CDR3 amino acids: CASSLGPQGVNQPQHF. CDR3 sequence (DNA): TGCGCCAGCAGCTTGGGCCCACAGGGCGTCAATCAGCCCCAGCATTTT. The full variable domain, with the rest looked up from reference TRBV5-1 and TRBJ1-5, is KAGVTQTPRYLIKTRGQQVTLSCSPISGHRSVSWYQQTPGQGLQFLFEYFSETQRNKGNFPGRFSGRQFSNSRSEMNVSTLELGDSALYLCASSLGPQGVNQPQHFGDGTRLSIL.

This sequence joins TRBV28 and TRBJ1-1; D call uncertain. The CDR3 covers 12 residues. Trimming left V 5 bases short and J 3 bases short, with 7 bases between. Germline CDR1 and CDR2: MDHEN and SYDVKM. The CDR3, as DNA: TGTGCCAGCAGTCCTAGGTACACTGAAGCTTTCTTT. It is translated as CASSPRYTEAFF.

In this sample, this clonotype turned up a few times. The chain uses TRBV11-3 and TRBJ2-3; TRBD2 matches 7 bases. This CDR3 comprises 15 residues. Losses at the gene ends were 2 bases for V and 2 bases for J; bases not matched to a gene: 4. CDR1 is SGHNT and CDR2 is YENEEA in the germline V gene. The CDR3 coding sequence is TGTGCCAGCAGCTTATCCAGCGGGGCCACAGATACGCAGTATTTT. Translated, it gives CASSLSSGATDTQYF.